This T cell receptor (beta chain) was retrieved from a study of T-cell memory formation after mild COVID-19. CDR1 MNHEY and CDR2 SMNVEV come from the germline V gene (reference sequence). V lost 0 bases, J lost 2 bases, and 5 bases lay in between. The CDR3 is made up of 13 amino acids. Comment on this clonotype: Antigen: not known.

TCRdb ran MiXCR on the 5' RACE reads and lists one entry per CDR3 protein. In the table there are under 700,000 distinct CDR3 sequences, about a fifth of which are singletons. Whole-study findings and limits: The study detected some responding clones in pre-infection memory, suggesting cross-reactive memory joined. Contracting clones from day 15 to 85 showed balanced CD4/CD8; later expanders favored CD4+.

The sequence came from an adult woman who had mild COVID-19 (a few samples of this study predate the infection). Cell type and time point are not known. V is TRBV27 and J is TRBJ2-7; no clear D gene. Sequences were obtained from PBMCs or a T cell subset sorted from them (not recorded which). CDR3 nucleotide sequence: TGTGCCAGCAGTTTATCAGTACCCTACGAGCAGTACTTC. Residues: CASSLSVPYEQYF.